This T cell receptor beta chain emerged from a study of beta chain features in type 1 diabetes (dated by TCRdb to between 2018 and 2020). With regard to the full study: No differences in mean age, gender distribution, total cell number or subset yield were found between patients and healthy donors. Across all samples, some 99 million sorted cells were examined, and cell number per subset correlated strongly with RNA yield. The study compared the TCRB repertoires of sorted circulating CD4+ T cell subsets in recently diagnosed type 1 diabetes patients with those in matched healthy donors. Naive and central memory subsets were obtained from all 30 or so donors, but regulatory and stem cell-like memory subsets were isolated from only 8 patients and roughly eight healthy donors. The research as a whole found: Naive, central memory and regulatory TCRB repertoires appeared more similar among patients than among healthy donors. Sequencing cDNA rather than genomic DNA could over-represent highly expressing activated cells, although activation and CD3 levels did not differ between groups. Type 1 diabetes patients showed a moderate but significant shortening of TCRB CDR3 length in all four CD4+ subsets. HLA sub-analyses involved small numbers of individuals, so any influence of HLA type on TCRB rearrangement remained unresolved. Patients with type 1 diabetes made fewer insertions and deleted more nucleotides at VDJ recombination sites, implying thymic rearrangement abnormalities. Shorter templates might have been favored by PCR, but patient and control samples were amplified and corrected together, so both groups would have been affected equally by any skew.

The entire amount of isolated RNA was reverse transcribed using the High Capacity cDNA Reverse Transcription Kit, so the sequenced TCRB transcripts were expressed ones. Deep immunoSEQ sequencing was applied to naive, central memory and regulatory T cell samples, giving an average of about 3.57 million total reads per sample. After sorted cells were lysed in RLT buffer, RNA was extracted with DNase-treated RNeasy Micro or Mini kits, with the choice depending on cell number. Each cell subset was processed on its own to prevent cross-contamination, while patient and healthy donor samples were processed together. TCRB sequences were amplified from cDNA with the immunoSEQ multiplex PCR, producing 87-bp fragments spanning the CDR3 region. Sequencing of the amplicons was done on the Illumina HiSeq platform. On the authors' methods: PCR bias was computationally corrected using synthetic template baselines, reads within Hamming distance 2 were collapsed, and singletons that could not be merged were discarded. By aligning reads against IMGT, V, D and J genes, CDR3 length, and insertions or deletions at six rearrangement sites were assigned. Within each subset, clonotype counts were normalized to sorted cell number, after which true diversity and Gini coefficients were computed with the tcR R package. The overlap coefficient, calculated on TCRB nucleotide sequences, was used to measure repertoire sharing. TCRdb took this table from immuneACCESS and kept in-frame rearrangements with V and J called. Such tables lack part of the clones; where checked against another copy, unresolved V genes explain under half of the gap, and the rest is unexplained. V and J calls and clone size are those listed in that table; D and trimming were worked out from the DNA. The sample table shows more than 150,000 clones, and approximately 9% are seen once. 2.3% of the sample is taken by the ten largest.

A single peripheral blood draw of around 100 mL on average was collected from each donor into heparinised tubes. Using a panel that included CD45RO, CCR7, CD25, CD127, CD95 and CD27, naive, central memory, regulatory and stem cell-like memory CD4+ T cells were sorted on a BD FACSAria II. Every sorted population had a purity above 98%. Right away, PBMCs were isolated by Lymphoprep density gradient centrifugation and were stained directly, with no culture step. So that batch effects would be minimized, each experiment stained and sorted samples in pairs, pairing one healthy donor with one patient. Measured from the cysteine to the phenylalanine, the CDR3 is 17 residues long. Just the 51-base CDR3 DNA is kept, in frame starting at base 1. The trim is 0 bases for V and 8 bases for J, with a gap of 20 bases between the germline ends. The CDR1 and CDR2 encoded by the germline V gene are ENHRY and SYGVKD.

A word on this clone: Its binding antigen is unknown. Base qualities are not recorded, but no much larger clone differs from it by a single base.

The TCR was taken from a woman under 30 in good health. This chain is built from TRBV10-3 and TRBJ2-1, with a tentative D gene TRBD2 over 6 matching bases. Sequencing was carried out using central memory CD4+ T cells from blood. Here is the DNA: TGTGCCATCAGTGAGTCGGTCGGGGGAACTGCAAAGGATGAGCAGTTCTTC. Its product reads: CAISESVGGTAKDEQFF.